A single sample gave rise to the 5 T cell receptor beta chains below, sequenced in a study of identical twins. Via MiXCR, TCRdb re-called the 5' RACE reads, giving one row per CDR3 protein. The profile shows approximately 190,000 distinct CDR3 sequences, approximately 15% of them singletons. This same sample was also part of a study on T cells expressing NK-cell markers.

Material for sequencing was CD8+ T cells sorted from blood. The receptors were gathered from a woman aged 18-29 years in good health.

The chain is built from TRBV2 and TRBJ2-5; tentatively, D is TRBD2 (5 bases). The CDR3 consists of 14 residues. Per germline, CDR1 SNHLY and CDR2 FYNNEI. V dropped 8 bases and J dropped 5 bases, with 18 bases sitting between them. CDR3: CASFLTSRGETQYF. The DNA of the CDR3 is TGTGCCAGCTTTCTGACTTCTCGAGGGGAGACCCAGTACTTC.

V is TRBV5-1 and J is TRBJ1-1; 7 nucleotides line up with TRBD1. CDR1 and CDR2 (germline): SGHRS, YFSETQ. V lost 2 bases, J lost 2 bases, and 3 bases stayed unmatched. The CDR3 has 14 residues. The CDR3 DNA reads as TGCGCCAGCAGCTTCCGGGACAGCAACACTGAAGCTTTCTTT. It translates to CASSFRDSNTEAFF.

In this sample, this clonotype turned up a few times. The chain uses TRBV27 and TRBJ2-1, with 14 bases that match TRBD2. With V trimmed by 2 bases and J by 8 bases, 2 bases remained unmatched. This CDR3 spans 15 amino acids. Germline V gene lookup returns CDR1 MNHEY and CDR2 SMNVEV (reference sequence). The CDR3 bases are TGTGCCAGCAGTTTAGAGGGACTAGCGGGAGATGAGCAGTTCTTC. Translated: CASSLEGLAGDEQFF.

This clonotype was counted a few times. The chain uses TRBV7-2 and TRBJ2-1; 10 nucleotides agree with TRBD2. Losses at the gene ends were 5 bases for V and 3 bases for J; bases not matched to a gene: 10. Germline assignment: CDR1 SGHTA and CDR2 FQGNSA. This CDR3 spans 17 amino acids. CDR3 region: CASSPPGLAAFYNEQFF. Here the CDR3 DNA reads TGTGCCAGCAGCCCTCCCGGACTAGCGGCTTTCTACAATGAGCAGTTCTTC. The whole variable domain, remainder taken from reference TRBV7-2 and TRBJ2-1, is GAGVSQSPSNKVTEKGKDVELRCDPISGHTALYWYRQSLGQGLEFLIYFQGNSAPDKSGLPSDRFSAERTGGSVSTLTIQRTQQEDSAVYLCASSPPGLAAFYNEQFFGPGTRLTVL.

About this clonotype itself: This may come from a read error, since a much larger clone is one base off. V and J are TRBV4-2 and TRBJ1-1; D gene unclear. The CDR3 contains 14 residues. V dropped 0 bases and J dropped 1 base, with 6 bases sitting between them. Germline V gene sequence: CDR1 LGHNA, CDR2 YNFKEQ. As DNA, the CDR3 is TGTGCCAGCAGCCAAGAGATCCGGAACACTGAAGCTTTCTTT. Protein product: CASSQEIRNTEAFF.